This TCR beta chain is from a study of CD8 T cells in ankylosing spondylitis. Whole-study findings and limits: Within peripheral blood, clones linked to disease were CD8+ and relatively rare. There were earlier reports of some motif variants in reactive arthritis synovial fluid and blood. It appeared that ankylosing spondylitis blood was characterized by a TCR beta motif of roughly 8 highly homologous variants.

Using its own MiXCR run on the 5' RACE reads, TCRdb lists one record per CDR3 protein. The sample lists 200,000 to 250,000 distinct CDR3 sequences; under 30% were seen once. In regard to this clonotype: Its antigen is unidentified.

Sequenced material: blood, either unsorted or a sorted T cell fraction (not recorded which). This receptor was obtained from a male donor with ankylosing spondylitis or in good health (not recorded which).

Here the CDR3 reads CSASAKGSDYGYTF. In DNA, the CDR3 is TGCAGTGCTAGTGCCAAAGGGTCGGACTATGGCTACACCTTC. J is TRBJ1-2 and V is TRBV20-1; D is uncertain. The length of the CDR3 is 14 residues. The V gene's germline CDR1 is DFQATT and CDR2 SNEGSKA (reference sequence). Trimming removed 3 bases from V and 3 bases from J, with 14 bases in between.